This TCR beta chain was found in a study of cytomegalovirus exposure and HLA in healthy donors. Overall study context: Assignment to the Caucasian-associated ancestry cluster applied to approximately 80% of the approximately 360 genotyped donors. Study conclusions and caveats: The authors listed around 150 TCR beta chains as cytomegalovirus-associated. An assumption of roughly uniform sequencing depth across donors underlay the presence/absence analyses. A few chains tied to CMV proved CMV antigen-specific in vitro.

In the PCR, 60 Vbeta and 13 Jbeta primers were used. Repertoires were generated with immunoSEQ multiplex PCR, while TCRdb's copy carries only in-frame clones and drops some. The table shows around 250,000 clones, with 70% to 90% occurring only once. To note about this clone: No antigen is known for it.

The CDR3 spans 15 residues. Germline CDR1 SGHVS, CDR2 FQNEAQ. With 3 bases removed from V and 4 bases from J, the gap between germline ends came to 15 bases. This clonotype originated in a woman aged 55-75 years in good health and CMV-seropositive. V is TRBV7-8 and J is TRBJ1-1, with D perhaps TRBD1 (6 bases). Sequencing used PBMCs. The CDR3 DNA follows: TGTGCCAGCAGCTTTCTTGGCTCAGGGGTCACTGAAGCTTTCTTT. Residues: CASSFLGSGVTEAFF.